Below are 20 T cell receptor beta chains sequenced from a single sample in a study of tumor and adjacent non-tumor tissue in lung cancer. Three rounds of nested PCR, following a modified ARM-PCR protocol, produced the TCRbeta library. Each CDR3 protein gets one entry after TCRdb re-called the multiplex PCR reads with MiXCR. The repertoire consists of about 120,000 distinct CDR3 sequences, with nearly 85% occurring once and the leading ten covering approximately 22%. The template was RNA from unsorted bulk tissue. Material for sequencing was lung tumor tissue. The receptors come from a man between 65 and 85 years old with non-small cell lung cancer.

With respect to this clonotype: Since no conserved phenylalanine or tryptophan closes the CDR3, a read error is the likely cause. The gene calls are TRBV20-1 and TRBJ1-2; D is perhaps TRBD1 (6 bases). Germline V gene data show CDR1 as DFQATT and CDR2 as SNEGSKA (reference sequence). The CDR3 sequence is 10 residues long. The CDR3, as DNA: TGCAATGCTAAAGGGGGTGGCTACACCTAC. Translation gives CNAKGGGYTY.

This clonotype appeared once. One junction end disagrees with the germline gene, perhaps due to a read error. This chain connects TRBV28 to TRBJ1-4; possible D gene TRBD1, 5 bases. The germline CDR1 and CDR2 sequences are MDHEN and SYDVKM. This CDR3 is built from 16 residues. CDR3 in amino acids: CDSSVRDDSTNEKLFF. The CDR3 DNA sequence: TGTGACAGCAGTGTAAGGGACGATTCAACTAATGAAAAACTGTTTTTT.

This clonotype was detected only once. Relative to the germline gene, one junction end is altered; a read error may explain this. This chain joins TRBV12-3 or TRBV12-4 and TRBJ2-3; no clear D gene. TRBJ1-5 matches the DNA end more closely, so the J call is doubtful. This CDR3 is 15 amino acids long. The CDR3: CASSLDGVGTDTQHF. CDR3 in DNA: TGTGCCAGTAGTTTAGATGGGGTGGGCACAGATACGCAGCATTTT.

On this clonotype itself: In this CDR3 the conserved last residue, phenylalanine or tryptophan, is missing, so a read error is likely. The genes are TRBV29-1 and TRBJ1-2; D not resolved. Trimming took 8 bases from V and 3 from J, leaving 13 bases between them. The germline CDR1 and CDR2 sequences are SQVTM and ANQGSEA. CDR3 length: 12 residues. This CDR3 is CSRDEGYYGYTL. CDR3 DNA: TGCAGCCGTGATGAGGGCTACTATGGCTACACCCTC.

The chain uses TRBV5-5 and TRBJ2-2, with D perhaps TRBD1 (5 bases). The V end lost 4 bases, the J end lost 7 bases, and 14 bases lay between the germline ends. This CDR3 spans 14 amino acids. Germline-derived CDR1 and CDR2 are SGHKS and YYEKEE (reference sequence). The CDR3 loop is CASSLVAGLGELFF. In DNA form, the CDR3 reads TGTGCCAGCAGCCTGGTGGCAGGGCTCGGGGAGCTGTTTTTT.

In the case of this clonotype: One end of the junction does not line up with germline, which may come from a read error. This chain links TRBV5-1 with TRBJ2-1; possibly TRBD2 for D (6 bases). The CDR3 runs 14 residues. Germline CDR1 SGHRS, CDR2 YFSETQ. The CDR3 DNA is TGCGCCAGCGGCTTGGACTACAAAAACAATGAGCAGTTCTTC. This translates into CASGLDYKNNEQFF.

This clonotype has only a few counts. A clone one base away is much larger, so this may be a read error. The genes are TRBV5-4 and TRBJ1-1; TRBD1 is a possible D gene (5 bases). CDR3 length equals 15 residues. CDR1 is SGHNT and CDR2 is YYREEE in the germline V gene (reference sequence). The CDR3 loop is CASSLLGGRNNEAFF. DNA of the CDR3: TGTGCCAGCAGCTTGCTGGGGGGTCGGAACAATGAAGCTTTCTTT.

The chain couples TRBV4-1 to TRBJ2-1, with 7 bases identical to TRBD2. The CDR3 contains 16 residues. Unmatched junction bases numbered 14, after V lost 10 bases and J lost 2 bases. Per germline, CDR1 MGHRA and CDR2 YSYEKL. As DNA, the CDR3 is TGCGCCATCTCACACTCTCTAGCGGAAGCCTACAATGAGCAGTTCTTC. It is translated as CAISHSLAEAYNEQFF.

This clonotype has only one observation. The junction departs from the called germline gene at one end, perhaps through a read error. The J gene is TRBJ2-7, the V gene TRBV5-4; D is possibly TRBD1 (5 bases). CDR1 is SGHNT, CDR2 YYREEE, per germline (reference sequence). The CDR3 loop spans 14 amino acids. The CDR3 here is CATSLAGQAYEQYF. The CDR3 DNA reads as TGTGCCACCAGCTTGGCCGGACAAGCCTACGAGCAATACTTC.

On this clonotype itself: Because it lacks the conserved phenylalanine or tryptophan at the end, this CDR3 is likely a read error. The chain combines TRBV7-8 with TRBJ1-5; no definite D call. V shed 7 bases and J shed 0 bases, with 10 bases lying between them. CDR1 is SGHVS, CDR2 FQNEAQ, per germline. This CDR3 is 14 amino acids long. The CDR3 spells CASNQTVSNQPQHL. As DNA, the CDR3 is TGTGCCAGCAACCAGACCGTTAGCAATCAGCCCCAGCATCTT.

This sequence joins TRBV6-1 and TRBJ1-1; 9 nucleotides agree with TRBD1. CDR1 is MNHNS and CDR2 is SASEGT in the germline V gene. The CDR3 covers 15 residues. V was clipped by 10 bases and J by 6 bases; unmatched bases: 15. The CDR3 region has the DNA TGTGCCATCACCCAATTGGGACAGGGTCGCTCTGAAGCTTTCTTT. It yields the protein CAITQLGQGRSEAFF.

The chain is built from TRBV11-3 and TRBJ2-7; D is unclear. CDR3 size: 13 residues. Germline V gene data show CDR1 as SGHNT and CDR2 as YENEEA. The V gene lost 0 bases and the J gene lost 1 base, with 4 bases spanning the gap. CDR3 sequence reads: CASSLDDSYEQYF. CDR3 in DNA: TGTGCCAGCAGCTTAGATGATTCCTACGAGCAGTACTTC.

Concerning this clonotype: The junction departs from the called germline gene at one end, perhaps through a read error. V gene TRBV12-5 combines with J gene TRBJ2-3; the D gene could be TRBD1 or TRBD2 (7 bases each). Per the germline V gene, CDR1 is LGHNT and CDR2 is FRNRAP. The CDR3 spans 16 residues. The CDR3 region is CASASLARGPGDMQYF. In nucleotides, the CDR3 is TGTGCTAGTGCCTCACTAGCGAGGGGGCCAGGGGATATGCAGTATTTT.

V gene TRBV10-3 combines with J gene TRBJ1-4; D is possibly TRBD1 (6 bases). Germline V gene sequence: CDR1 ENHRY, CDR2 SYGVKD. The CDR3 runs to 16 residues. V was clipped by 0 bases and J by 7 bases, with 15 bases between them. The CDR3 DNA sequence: TGTGCCATCAGTGAGTCGTTGGGGGCGCACGGTGAAAAACTGTTTTTT. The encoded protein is CAISESLGAHGEKLFF.

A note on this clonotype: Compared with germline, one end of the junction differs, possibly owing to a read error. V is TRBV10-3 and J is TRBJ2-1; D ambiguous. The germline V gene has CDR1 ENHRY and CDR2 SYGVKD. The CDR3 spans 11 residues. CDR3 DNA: TGTCCCATCAGTGAAGGGTCTCGGCAGCTCTTC. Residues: CPISEGSRQLF.

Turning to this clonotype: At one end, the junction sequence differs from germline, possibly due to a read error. Here the CDR3 reads CASGQQGIGRTDMQYF. The CDR3 nucleotides read TGTGCCAGCGGTCAGCAGGGGATAGGGAGAACAGATATGCAGTATTTT. The chain joins TRBV5-6 to TRBJ2-3, with D possibly matching TRBD1 (6 bases). CDR1 SGHDT and CDR2 YYEEEE come from the germline V gene. The CDR3 totals 16 residues.

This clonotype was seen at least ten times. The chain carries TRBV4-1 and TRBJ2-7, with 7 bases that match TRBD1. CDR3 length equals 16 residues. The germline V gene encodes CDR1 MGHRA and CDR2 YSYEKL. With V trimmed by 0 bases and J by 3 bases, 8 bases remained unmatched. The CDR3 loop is CASSQELGQGDYEQYF. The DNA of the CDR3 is TGCGCCAGCAGCCAAGAACTTGGGCAGGGGGACTACGAGCAGTACTTC.

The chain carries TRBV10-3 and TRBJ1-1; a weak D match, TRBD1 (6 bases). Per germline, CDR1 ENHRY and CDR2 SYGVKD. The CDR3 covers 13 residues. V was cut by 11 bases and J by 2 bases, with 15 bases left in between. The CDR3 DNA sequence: TGTGCCGGCGGGGAGGGGGATAACACTGAAGCTTTCTTT. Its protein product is CAGGEGDNTEAFF.

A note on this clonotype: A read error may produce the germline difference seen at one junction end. This CDR3 is CASSQDPAIAEYDEQFF. The DNA for the CDR3 is TGCGCCAGCAGCCAAGACCCAGCGATAGCTGAATACGATGAGCAGTTCTTT. V and J are TRBV4-3 and TRBJ2-1; D unclear. Germline V CDR1 and CDR2: LGHNA, YSLEER. The length of the CDR3 is 17 residues.

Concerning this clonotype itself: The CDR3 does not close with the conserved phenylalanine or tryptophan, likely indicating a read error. CDR3 DNA: TGCGCCAGCAGTTATCAGCCCCAGCCTCAGCATCTT. This gives the protein CASSYQPQPQHL. The rearrangement uses TRBV6-2 or TRBV6-3 and TRBJ1-5; no definite D call. The CDR3 sequence is 12 residues long. The V gene's germline CDR1 is MNHEY and CDR2 SVGEGT.